Ten or more counts support the clone carrying this T cell receptor (beta chain). This entry comes from a study of CD8 T cells in ankylosing spondylitis. TCRdb itself ran the 5' RACE reads through MiXCR, one entry per CDR3 protein. The table records 200,000 to 250,000 distinct CDR3 sequences, 10% to 13% of them present only once. The V gene lost 2 bases and the J gene lost 4 bases, with 8 bases spanning the gap. CDR3 length: 13 amino acids. Germline CDR1 and CDR2: SGHKS and YYEKEE (reference sequence). The gene calls are TRBV5-5 and TRBJ2-3; a possible D gene is TRBD1 (5 bases). The TCR was taken from a male donor with ankylosing spondylitis or in good health (not recorded which). Sequencing used blood, either unsorted or a sorted T cell fraction (not recorded which). Here the CDR3 DNA reads TGTGCCAGCAGCTTAGGGGCGGCAGATACGCAGTATTTT. The encoded protein is CASSLGAADTQYF. The full variable domain, completed using reference TRBV5-5 and TRBJ2-3, is DAGVTQSPTHLIKTRGQQVTLRCSPISGHKSVSWYQQVLGQGPQFIFQYYEKEERGRGNFPDRFSARQFPNYSSELNVNALLLGDSALYLCASSLGAADTQYFGPGTRLTVL.